Given below is one T cell receptor (beta chain) in context. Germline V CDR1 and CDR2: SGHTA, FQGNSA. This CDR3 spans 15 amino acids. V was clipped by 5 bases and J by 7 bases, with 18 bases between them. These data belong to a study of blood T cell repertoires in COVID-19. The data were produced by immunoSEQ multiplex PCR, yet TCRdb's version contains in-frame clones alone and is incomplete. The table shows over 65,000 clones, with approximately 86% occurring only once. Sequenced: peripheral blood. This clonotype originated in an older man with active COVID-19. This chain uses TRBV7-2 with TRBJ2-4; TRBD1 is a possible D gene (6 bases). CDR3 loop: CASSLGHRDVNIQYF. Written as DNA, the CDR3 is TGTGCCAGCAGCCTAGGCCACAGGGATGTTAACATTCAGTACTTC.